Each of the 9 T cell receptor beta chains below was sequenced from the same sample in a study of cytomegalovirus exposure and HLA in healthy donors (dated by TCRdb to 2016 to 2017). Preparation of the library involved the immunoSEQ multiplex PCR assay. What TCRdb holds here is the immuneACCESS table cut down to in-frame rearrangements. Part of the clones is not present; checked against another copy, under half of the missing clones reflect an unresolved V gene, and the others are unexplained. The sample table records about 240,000 clones; approximately 86% of these occur just once. The ten largest clones represent around 1.2% of the sample. The sample consisted of PBMCs. Receptors were obtained from a woman aged 25 to 39 in good health and CMV-seropositive.

The chain recombines TRBV5-1 with TRBJ1-1; 8 bases map to TRBD1. This CDR3 contains 14 residues. J lost 3 bases, V lost 2 bases, and 3 bases had no gene match. In germline, CDR1 is SGHRS, CDR2 YFSETQ. The CDR3 is CASSFLGQDTEAFF. CDR3 DNA sequence: TGCGCCAGCAGCTTCCTGGGACAGGACACTGAAGCTTTCTTT.

The chain carries TRBV7-9 and TRBJ1-1, with D unresolved. The CDR3 totals 12 residues. V lost 0 bases, J lost 8 bases, and 7 bases lay in between. CDR1 and CDR2 (germline): SEHNR, FQNEAQ (reference sequence). CDR3 in amino acids: CASSLASMEAFF. CDR3 nucleotide sequence: TGTGCCAGCAGCTTAGCTAGCATGGAAGCTTTCTTT.

The chain is built from TRBV7-9 and TRBJ2-2; 10 bases map to TRBD2. CDR1 and CDR2 (germline): SEHNR, FQNEAQ (reference sequence). The CDR3 has 18 residues. Trimming took 7 bases from V and 5 from J; bases not matched to a gene: 16. The CDR3 sequence is CASISPKSGRAFTGELFF. The CDR3 region has the DNA TGTGCCAGCATCTCTCCTAAAAGCGGGAGGGCCTTTACCGGGGAGCTGTTTTTT.

This CDR3 reads CASIPGGGQPQHF. The CDR3 DNA follows: TGTGCCAGTATCCCGGGAGGGGGACAGCCCCAGCATTTT. The chain has TRBV19 and TRBJ1-5, with D possibly TRBD1 on 6 matching bases. CDR1 LNHDA and CDR2 SQIVND come from the germline V gene (reference sequence). The V gene lost 7 bases and the J gene lost 7 bases, with 14 bases spanning the gap. This CDR3 contains 13 residues.

This clone was detected once. The rearrangement links TRBV29-1 to TRBJ1-4, with D tentatively TRBD1 (5 bases). CDR1 SQVTM and CDR2 ANQGSEA come from the germline V gene. There are 12 residues in the CDR3. V lost 4 bases and J 6 bases, leaving 9 bases between the germline ends. The CDR3 DNA is TGCAGCGTTGCCGGGGGGGATGAAAAACTGTTTTTT. As protein: CSVAGGDEKLFF.

The J gene is TRBJ2-1, the V gene TRBV7-8; 7 bases line up with TRBD2. Losses at the gene ends were 1 base for V and 7 bases for J; bases not matched to a gene: 16. Germline assignment: CDR1 SGHVS and CDR2 FQNEAQ. This CDR3 is built from 18 residues. In DNA form, the CDR3 reads TGTGCCAGCAGCTTAGTTAGTTTTGGGGGGGAGGACGTAAATGAGCAGTTCTTC. This sequence encodes CASSLVSFGGEDVNEQFF.

The V and J genes are TRBV10-3 and TRBJ2-7; 11 bases match TRBD2. The CDR3 is made up of 14 amino acids. Germline assignment: CDR1 ENHRY and CDR2 SYGVKD. The V gene end was trimmed by 8 bases and the J gene end by 6 bases; junction bases not matched to a gene: 9. This CDR3 reads CAIRAGTSGSEQYF. In nucleotides, the CDR3 is TGTGCCATCCGGGCTGGGACTAGCGGTTCCGAGCAGTACTTC.

CDR3 sequence reads: CASSQMDRTGPGGYTF. The CDR3 bases are TGCGCCAGCAGCCAGATGGACAGGACAGGGCCGGGGGGCTACACCTTC. The gene calls are TRBV4-1 and TRBJ1-2, with 8 bases fitting TRBD1. This CDR3 has 16 residues. Germline V CDR1 and CDR2: MGHRA, YSYEKL. The junction had 14 bases not matched to a gene; V was cut back by 3 bases and J by 8 bases.

The sample holds one count of this clone. The chain employs TRBV30 and TRBJ1-5; D perhaps matches TRBD1 (6 bases). Deletions cut 0 bases from V and 6 bases from J, with 15 bases between. Germline V gives CDR1 GTSNPN, CDR2 SVGIG (reference sequence). The CDR3 is 15 residues long. The CDR3 coding sequence is TGTGCCTGGAGTGTAGGGGGAGGGTCCGGTCAGCCCCAGCATTTT. Protein: CAWSVGGGSGQPQHF.